This T cell receptor beta chain was captured in a study of blood T cell repertoires in COVID-19. Across the study: Material from acute and convalescent COVID-19 was sourced from the United States, Italy and Spain. Nucleic acid was either cDNA or gDNA, and it came from T cells, B-cell-depleted T cells, or PBMCs.

This CDR3 region has 15 residues. Unmatched junction bases numbered 6, after V lost 4 bases and J lost 5 bases. Germline loops: CDR1 GTSNPN, CDR2 SVGIG (reference sequence). As handled by the study authors: Amplification of reference gene primers provided the estimated nucleated cell counts. The method was immunoSEQ multiplex PCR; TCRdb's version includes in-frame clones alone and lacks a portion of them. D and trimming were read from the DNA, whereas the V and J calls and clone size are those reported in that table. The top ten clones hold less than 2% of a sample with about 140,000 clones, 85% to 90% of them seen once.

The genes are TRBV30 and TRBJ2-3; 13 bases align to TRBD2. The sample consisted of peripheral blood. The clonotype comes from an older woman with acute or convalescent COVID-19. CDR3 sequence reads: CAWTRTSGGGDTQYF. The CDR3 nucleotides read TGTGCCTGGACCCGGACTAGCGGGGGTGGAGATACGCAGTATTTT.